A single sample gave rise to the 20 T cell receptor beta chains below, sequenced in a study of CD8 T cells in Susac syndrome. RNA amounts of about 0.5 to 1 ug underwent reverse transcription with random hexamers. Each CDR3 protein is one row after TCRdb ran MiXCR on the immunoSEQ multiplex PCR reads. The top ten clones hold over 0.07% of a sample with about 130,000 distinct CDR3 sequences, around 94% of them seen once. The sequenced material came from CD4+ T cells from PBMCs. Receptor source: a human donor in good health.

J is TRBJ1-2 and V is TRBV30; the D gene is possibly TRBD1 (5 bases). The CDR3 extends over 13 amino acids. Germline loops: CDR1 GTSNPN, CDR2 SVGIG (reference sequence). V lost 3 bases and J 7 bases, leaving 15 bases between the germline ends. CDR3 region: CAWSQRPGGGYTF. The CDR3 nucleotides read TGTGCCTGGAGCCAAAGGCCGGGGGGTGGCTACACCTTC.

V gene TRBV19 combines with J gene TRBJ1-2, with TRBD1 matching over 12 bases. V was pared by 5 bases and J by 7 bases, with 11 bases of the junction left unmatched. The CDR3 is made up of 16 amino acids. Germline V gene data show CDR1 as LNHDA and CDR2 as SQIVND (reference sequence). The CDR3 coding sequence is TGTGCCAGTAGTCTTCGTACCGGGACAGGGGGCAGTGGCTACACCTTC. Its translation is CASSLRTGTGGSGYTF.

CDR3 nucleotide sequence: TGTGCCACCAGTAGACCGGGGTCCGGGGAGCTGTTTTTT. Protein product: CATSRPGSGELFF. The gene calls are TRBV24-1 and TRBJ2-2; the D gene is possibly TRBD2 (5 bases). The CDR3 runs 13 residues. V was cut by 6 bases and J by 6 bases, with 10 bases left in between. Germline V CDR1 and CDR2: KGHDR, SFDVKD.

The J gene is TRBJ1-2, the V gene TRBV29-1, with 7 bases lining up with TRBD1. The V gene's germline CDR1 is SQVTM and CDR2 ANQGSEA. CDR3 length: 13 residues. The CDR3 DNA reads as TGCAGTGGGGGGGGACAGAAAAACGGTGGCTACACCTTC. Protein: CSGGGQKNGGYTF.

V usage is TRBV7-2 and J usage is TRBJ2-1; no firm D call. This CDR3 is built from 14 residues. Germline-derived CDR1 and CDR2 are SGHTA and FQGNSA. V lost 5 bases and J lost 4, with 12 bases in between. DNA of the CDR3: TGTGCCAGCAGCCCGATAGGGCCGTACAATGAGCAGTTCTTC. Amino acid sequence: CASSPIGPYNEQFF. Together with reference TRBV7-2 and TRBJ2-1, the CDR3 gives the full variable domain: GAGVSQSPSNKVTEKGKDVELRCDPISGHTALYWYRQSLGQGLEFLIYFQGNSAPDKSGLPSDRFSAERTGGSVSTLTIQRTQQEDSAVYLCASSPIGPYNEQFFGPGTRLTVL.

Only one count was recorded for this clonotype. The chain recombines TRBV20-1 with TRBJ1-1; 7 nucleotides align to TRBD1. The junction had 2 bases not matched to a gene; V was cut back by 0 bases and J by 4 bases. From germline, CDR1 is DFQATT and CDR2 SNEGSKA (reference sequence). This CDR3 is built from 13 residues. In DNA form, the CDR3 reads TGCAGTGCTAGAGAGGACAGGCTCACTGAAGCTTTCTTT. It specifies CSAREDRLTEAFF.

The chain recombines TRBV11-2 with TRBJ2-6; TRBD1 matches at 7 bases. This CDR3 has 17 amino acids. J lost 0 bases, V lost 5 bases, and 7 bases had no gene match. The germline CDR1 and CDR2 sequences are SGHAT and FQNNGV. The CDR3 is CASSPWDRLSGANVLTF. The CDR3 nucleotides read TGTGCCAGCAGCCCCTGGGACAGACTCTCTGGGGCCAACGTCCTGACTTTC.

The J gene is TRBJ1-2, the V gene TRBV3-1; TRBD1 is a possible D gene (5 bases). CDR3 size: 12 residues. Trimming pared 1 base from V and 7 bases from J, leaving 7 bases between. The germline CDR1 and CDR2 sequences are LGHDT and YNNKEL (reference sequence). CDR3 bases: TGTGCCAGCAGCCAAGTTAGGGGTGGCTACACCTTC. Amino acid sequence: CASSQVRGGYTF. The whole variable domain, remainder taken from reference TRBV3-1 and TRBJ1-2, is DTAVSQTPKYLVTQMGNDKSIKCEQNLGHDTMYWYKQDSKKFLKIMFSYNNKELIINETVPNRFSPKSPDKAHLNLHINSLELGDSAVYFCASSQVRGGYTFGSGTRLTVV.

The J gene is TRBJ2-7, the V gene TRBV2, with TRBD2 matching over 11 bases. Per the germline V gene, CDR1 is SNHLY and CDR2 is FYNNEI. With V trimmed by 4 bases and J by 2 bases, 1 base remained unmatched. The length of the CDR3 is 14 residues. Written as DNA, the CDR3 is TGTGCCAGCAGTGTAGCGGGAGGGCCCTACGAGCAGTACTTC. Amino acids: CASSVAGGPYEQYF.

The rearrangement uses TRBV12-3 or TRBV12-4 and TRBJ2-3; D is unclear. The CDR3 extends over 13 amino acids. V was trimmed by 6 bases and J by 6 bases, leaving 13 bases between them. CDR3 sequence: CASRKDYGDTQYF. The CDR3 DNA reads as TGTGCCAGCAGGAAGGATTACGGGGATACGCAGTATTTT.

The gene calls are TRBV30 and TRBJ2-3; TRBD2 aligns across 12 bases. This CDR3 comprises 16 residues. The V gene's germline CDR1 is GTSNPN and CDR2 SVGIG (reference sequence). J gave up 3 bases and V 2 bases, and 6 bases lay outside the gene matches. The CDR3 loop is CAWSPGLAGPTDTQYF. For the CDR3, the DNA is TGTGCCTGGAGTCCCGGACTAGCGGGACCAACAGATACGCAGTATTTT.

The chain recombines TRBV3-1 with TRBJ2-7; possible D gene TRBD2, 6 bases. V was cut by 4 bases and J by 6 bases, with 25 bases left in between. This CDR3 region has 17 residues. CDR1 is LGHDT, CDR2 YNNKEL, per germline (reference sequence). The CDR3: CASSRLRPGLRSSEQYF. Here the CDR3 DNA reads TGTGCCAGCAGCCGCCTAAGACCGGGACTCCGAAGTAGCGAGCAGTACTTC.

The J gene is TRBJ2-5, the V gene TRBV3-1, with 11 bases fitting TRBD2. The V and J ends lost 0 bases and 3 bases, in that order; junction bases with no gene match: 18. This CDR3 is built from 21 residues. Germline V gives CDR1 LGHDT, CDR2 YNNKEL (reference sequence). The CDR3 spells CASSQEGGLAGGSVPKETQYF. CDR3 bases: TGTGCCAGCAGCCAAGAAGGGGGGCTAGCGGGAGGTTCCGTACCAAAAGAGACCCAGTACTTC.

This clonotype was seen only once. The chain uses TRBV27 and TRBJ2-3; D is uncertain. Trimming removed 3 bases from V and 6 bases from J, with 16 bases in between. CDR1 is MNHEY and CDR2 is SMNVEV in the germline V gene (reference sequence). This CDR3 has 15 amino acids. The CDR3 nucleotides read TGTGCCAGCAGTTTGGGCGGTTTTTCGTTGGATACGCAGTATTTT. Translation gives CASSLGGFSLDTQYF.

The chain carries TRBV3-1 and TRBJ2-7, with 9 nucleotides matching TRBD2. The CDR3 totals 17 residues. Germline loops: CDR1 LGHDT, CDR2 YNNKEL (reference sequence). J lost 4 bases, V lost 5 bases, and 15 bases had no gene match. CDR3 amino acids: CASSRGDRGRAGYEQYF. The CDR3 DNA is TGTGCCAGCAGCAGGGGGGATCGCGGGAGGGCCGGGTACGAGCAGTACTTC.

The chain carries TRBV5-1 and TRBJ2-4; D is possibly TRBD1 (5 bases). CDR1 and CDR2 from the germline V gene are SGHRS and YFSETQ. The CDR3 consists of 13 residues. Trimming removed 6 bases from V and 8 bases from J, with 15 bases in between. Here the CDR3 DNA reads TGCGCCAGCACTTTTGGTAAAGGGGACATTCAGTACTTC. It encodes CASTFGKGDIQYF.

The chain links TRBV6-1 to TRBJ2-2; TRBD2 agrees at 7 bases. Germline loops: CDR1 MNHNS, CDR2 SASEGT. The junction had 11 bases not matched to a gene; V was cut back by 2 bases and J by 8 bases. CDR3 length: 16 amino acids. CDR3 nucleotide sequence: TGTGCCAGCAGTGAATCCCTCCCGGCTAGCGGTGGGGAGCTGTTTTTT. It encodes CASSESLPASGGELFF.

The chain recombines TRBV20-1 with TRBJ2-2; 12 bases line up with TRBD2. Germline V gene data show CDR1 as DFQATT and CDR2 as SNEGSKA (reference sequence). With V trimmed by 3 bases and J by 6 bases, 8 bases remained unmatched. The CDR3 is made up of 16 amino acids. CDR3 in DNA: TGCAGTGCTAGCCCCCCTAGCGGGAGGGTATCCGGGGAGCTGTTTTTT. It specifies CSASPPSGRVSGELFF.

The J gene is TRBJ1-3, the V gene TRBV7-2; no reliable D call. Between the trimmed V and J ends, which lost 5 bases and 4 bases, there was a span of 15 bases. Germline assignment: CDR1 SGHTA and CDR2 FQGNSA. The CDR3 contains 15 residues. The CDR3 region has the DNA TGTGCCAGCAGCCCGGTAAGAGGGCCCGGAAACACCATATATTTT. This translates into CASSPVRGPGNTIYF.

J is TRBJ1-4 and V is TRBV12-3 or TRBV12-4; the D is unclear. V lost 3 bases and J lost 7, with 12 bases in between. The CDR3 consists of 14 residues. CDR3 DNA: TGTGCCAGCAGTTTTCAGCTTCGGAGTGAAAAACTGTTTTTT. Its protein product is CASSFQLRSEKLFF.